This T cell receptor beta chain was observed in a study of T cell responses to AZD1222 COVID-19 vaccine (dated by TCRdb to about 2021). About the full investigation: TCR sequencing covered some 250 trial participants: 200 to 220 given two doses of AZD1222 and 26 given two doses of MenACWY control vaccine. Enrollment into the trials was organized by age into subgroups of 18-55, 56-69 and 70-plus years, and those subgroups contained approximately 160, 26 and 62 TCR-sequenced participants, respectively.

The CDR3 regions of human TCRbeta chains were analyzed by immunosequencing. Processing in the source paper ran as follows. Repertoire TCRs were matched against a reference library of SARS-CoV-2-specific TCRs generated with the MIRA antigen-specificity platform. Breadth was defined as the fraction of unique TCRs that were SARS-CoV-2-associated. Depth was defined as the fraction of total T cells that were SARS-CoV-2-associated. Each spike-specific TCR was assigned to its reactive spike region and to a CD4 or CD8 class using the MIRA data. Log10-transformed breadth and depth values were compared by one-way ANOVA with Sidak's multiple comparisons tests. Not all clones reach the TCRdb copy of this immuneACCESS table, which keeps in-frame sequences only. Checked studies attribute under half of the gap to unresolved V genes and leave the rest unexplained. Clone size and the V and J calls come from that table; the DNA yielded D and trimming. This sample lists 110,000 to 150,000 clones; approximately 91% were detected once. The ten largest clones take up about 2% of the sample.

Concerning this clone: This clone's antigen is unknown. Base qualities were left out, and no much larger clone turns up one base away.

CDR1 and CDR2 (MNHEY, SVGAGI) derive from the germline V gene. V is cut by 4 bases and J by 3 bases, and the space between the germline ends is 6 bases. Counted from cysteine to phenylalanine, this CDR3 has 13 amino acids. The only DNA kept is the CDR3, 39 bases in frame from the first base. Results the study describes overall, beyond this receptor: Participants were mostly white British, with more females than males. The authors suggested clonal diversity may have been underestimated. The 56-69-year group was small, and its depth increase did not reach significance, likely because of low power. Conclusions about previously exposed vaccinees were limited because only six AZD1222 recipients were SARS-CoV-2 seropositive at baseline. A significant rise in spike-specific TCR breadth and depth was observed after two AZD1222 doses relative to day 0 and relative to MenACWY recipients. Vaccine-associated CD4 TCRs spanned the whole spike protein, with dominant responses in regions 160-218 and 743-854. Because no samples from the day 14 peak response were available, repertoires could be characterized only after the peak T cell response. Epitopes outside the regions mutated in the B.1.351 and B.1.1.7 variants were reportedly recognized by nearly half of the unique spike-specific TCRs.

Explained via the paper, the time point label denotes: about 28 days (+/-7) after the second vaccine dose. AZD1222 recipients with second doses at about 4 weeks or about 12 weeks were pooled, because spike-specific TCR depth and breadth did not differ between schedules. Vaccinee samples were obtained from the UK trials COV001 and COV002, which included a single-blind randomized controlled phase 2/3 trial of AZD1222 (ChAdOx1 nCoV-19) in healthy adults. For TCRbeta chain sequencing, PBMC samples were collected from trial participants at day 0 and at day 28 after the second dose. This TCR came from an adult who received the AZD1222 COVID-19 vaccine. The chain couples TRBV6-5 to TRBJ1-4; the D gene lacks a confident call. This specimen consisted of peripheral blood, obtained 28 days after the second AZD1222 dose. Here is the DNA: TGTGCCAGCAGTTCCCGGGCTAATGAAAAACTGTTTTTT. This encodes CASSSRANEKLFF.